Listed here are 7 T cell receptor beta chains from one sample, sequenced in a study of cytomegalovirus exposure and HLA in healthy donors. The PCR ran on 60 Vbeta and 13 Jbeta primers. Assay: immunoSEQ multiplex PCR; the TCRdb copy retains only in-frame clones and omits some. The sample consists of under 110,000 clones, about 70% of them appearing once. Sequences were obtained from PBMCs. These receptors were obtained from a female donor in good health and CMV-seronegative.

The rearrangement joins TRBV15 to TRBJ1-6; 7 nucleotides line up with TRBD1. Germline CDR1 reads LNHNV; CDR2 reads YYDKDF (reference sequence). The CDR3 runs to 13 residues. Trimming took 3 bases from V and 10 from J; bases not matched to a gene: 3. CDR3 residues: CATSRGQNSPLHF. The CDR3 nucleotides read TGTGCCACCAGCAGGGGACAGAACTCACCCCTCCACTTT.

The rearrangement uses TRBV9 and TRBJ1-3; no firm D call. Between the trimmed V and J ends, which lost 0 bases and 0 bases, there was a span of 4 bases. The CDR3 loop spans 14 amino acids. Per germline, CDR1 SGDLS and CDR2 YYNGEE. This chain's CDR3 is CASSVASSGNTIYF. CDR3 coding DNA: TGTGCCAGCAGCGTAGCCAGCTCTGGAAACACCATATATTTT.

CDR3 DNA sequence: TGCGCCAGCAGTGAGTCGTGGGTTCTGCCGGCGGTTTACGAGCAGTACTTC. The encoded protein is CASSESWVLPAVYEQYF. This chain connects TRBV10-1 to TRBJ2-7; the D is unclear. Looked up from germline, CDR1 is WNHNN and CDR2 is SYGVQD (reference sequence). The germline V and J ends were trimmed by 0 bases and 4 bases, with 19 bases remaining between them. This CDR3 spans 17 amino acids.

This chain connects TRBV25-1 to TRBJ2-2, with D unclear. This CDR3 comprises 13 residues. Between the trimmed V and J ends, which lost 5 bases and 7 bases, there was a span of 11 bases. CDR1 is MGHDK and CDR2 is SYGVNS in the germline V gene. The chain's CDR3 is CASSSLLSGELFF. Written as DNA, the CDR3 is TGTGCCAGCAGTTCACTACTAAGCGGGGAGCTGTTTTTT. Full variable domain (outside the CDR3, taken from reference TRBV25-1 and TRBJ2-2): EADIYQTPRYLVIGTGKKITLECSQTMGHDKMYWYQQDPGMELHLIHYSYGVNSTEKGDLSSESTVSRIRTEHFPLTLESARPSHTSQYLCASSSLLSGELFFGEGSRLTVL.

The chain links TRBV7-9 to TRBJ1-5; 12 positions match TRBD1. Germline V gene sequence: CDR1 SEHNR, CDR2 FQNEAQ (reference sequence). The CDR3 extends over 17 amino acids. With 1 base clipped from V and 4 bases from J, the junction kept 5 bases outside the gene matches. The CDR3 coding sequence is TGTGCCAGCAGCTTAGGGGGGGGACAGGGGGCAAATCAGCCCCAGCATTTT. Translation gives CASSLGGGQGANQPQHF.

The rearrangement links TRBV10-2 to TRBJ1-3; 7 bases line up with TRBD1. Germline CDR1 reads WSHSY; CDR2 reads SAAADI. The CDR3 covers 16 residues. V shed 0 bases and J 2 bases; nucleotides not matched to a gene: 4. CDR3 DNA: TGCGCCAGCAGTGAGTCTGGAGGGGGCCCTGGAAACACCATATATTTT. Translation gives CASSESGGGPGNTIYF.

V gene TRBV28 combines with J gene TRBJ2-5; 7 nucleotides agree with TRBD1. V shed 5 bases and J 0 bases; nucleotides not matched to a gene: 6. The germline V gene has CDR1 MDHEN and CDR2 SYDVKM. The CDR3 loop spans 15 amino acids. The CDR3 region is CASSATGRYQETQYF. As DNA, the CDR3 is TGTGCCAGCAGTGCGACAGGGCGGTACCAAGAGACCCAGTACTTC. Filled out from reference TRBV28 and TRBJ2-5, the complete variable domain reads DVKVTQSSRYLVKRTGEKVFLECVQDMDHENMFWYRQDPGLGLRLIYFSYDVKMKEKGDIPEGYSVSREKKERFSLILESASTNQTSMYLCASSATGRYQETQYFGPGTRLLVL.